This TCR beta chain was identified during a study of blood T cell repertoires in COVID-19. The wider study: From the United States, Italy and Spain came samples of acute and convalescent COVID-19.

The table came from immunoSEQ multiplex PCR; TCRdb's copy has only in-frame clones and leaves some out. Of about 260,000 clones in the sample, about 84% were seen once. V dropped 2 bases and J dropped 1 base, with 14 bases sitting between them. The germline CDR1 and CDR2 sequences are KGHSH and LQKENI. There are 16 residues in the CDR3. Those who participated ranged in age from roughly 18 to 100 years and resided in about two dozen US areas. Sequencing was carried out using PBMCs or T cells enriched from blood (not recorded which). The chain links TRBV18 to TRBJ1-1; tentatively, D is TRBD1 (5 bases). This clonotype was obtained from a woman aged 50 to 60 who had recovered from COVID-19. CDR3 nucleotide sequence: TGTGCCAGCTCACCAAAGCTGTTACAGGAGAACACTGAAGCTTTCTTT. Protein sequence: CASSPKLLQENTEAFF.